This passage covers 22 T cell receptor beta chains from one sample sequenced in a study of CD8 T cells in Susac syndrome. Random hexamers were used to reverse transcribe roughly 0.45 to 1 ug of RNA. A single record per CDR3 protein comes from TCRdb applying MiXCR to the immunoSEQ multiplex PCR reads. The sample shows some 300,000 distinct CDR3 sequences, 80% to 90% of them seen only once. Sequencing input: CD8+ T cells from PBMCs. The receptors derive from a human donor with multiple sclerosis.

The rearrangement links TRBV27 to TRBJ1-5; 11 positions agree with TRBD1. CDR3 length: 15 residues. Per the germline V gene, CDR1 is MNHEY and CDR2 is SMNVEV (reference sequence). V lost 5 bases to trimming and J lost 7 bases; unmatched junction nucleotides: 7. CDR3 loop: CASSLGTGGHQPQHF. The CDR3 bases are TGTGCCAGCAGTCTCGGGACAGGGGGACACCAGCCCCAGCATTTT.

In DNA, the CDR3 is TGTGCCAGCAGCACCCCGGGGCCACCGGAGAACACTGAAGCTTTCTTT. Residues: CASSTPGPPENTEAFF. This chain links TRBV9 with TRBJ1-1; weak D call: TRBD1 (5 bases). V was cut by 4 bases and J by 1 base, with 17 bases left in between. CDR3 length equals 16 residues. CDR1 is SGDLS, CDR2 YYNGEE, per germline.

This clonotype occurred once. The gene calls are TRBV29-1 and TRBJ1-2; no firm D call. Germline V gene sequence: CDR1 SQVTM, CDR2 ANQGSEA. The CDR3 length is 14 residues. Trimming removed 4 bases at V and 3 bases at J, with 15 bases between. The CDR3 DNA is TGCAGCGTTGGCCGGGTGGGAGGAGACTATGGCTACACCTTC. This sequence encodes CSVGRVGGDYGYTF.

This clonotype was recorded only once. This chain joins TRBV2 and TRBJ2-7; 8 nucleotides line up with TRBD2. CDR1 is SNHLY, CDR2 FYNNEI, per germline. The CDR3 covers 15 residues. Unmatched junction bases numbered 11, after V lost 3 bases and J lost 7 bases. CDR3 region: CASSESLAGGYEQYF. Here the CDR3 DNA reads TGTGCCAGCAGTGAGTCGCTAGCGGGCGGTTATGAGCAGTACTTC.

V gene TRBV2 combines with J gene TRBJ1-5, with 7 nucleotides matching TRBD1. J was trimmed by 7 bases and V by 4 bases; bases with no gene match: 4. From germline, CDR1 is SNHLY and CDR2 FYNNEI. The CDR3 runs 13 residues. This CDR3 reads CASSGQGLQPQHF. In DNA, the CDR3 is TGTGCCAGCAGTGGACAGGGCCTACAGCCCCAGCATTTT.

The J gene is TRBJ2-7, the V gene TRBV5-1; 10 bases match TRBD2. CDR1 SGHRS and CDR2 YFSETQ come from the germline V gene. V lost 5 bases to trimming and J lost 5 bases; unmatched junction nucleotides: 7. The CDR3 runs to 14 residues. The CDR3 DNA is TGCGCCAGCAGTTTCAGCGGGAGGGTCGACGAGCAGTACTTC. Translated: CASSFSGRVDEQYF. The whole variable domain, remainder taken from reference TRBV5-1 and TRBJ2-7, is KAGVTQTPRYLIKTRGQQVTLSCSPISGHRSVSWYQQTPGQGLQFLFEYFSETQRNKGNFPGRFSGRQFSNSRSEMNVSTLELGDSALYLCASSFSGRVDEQYFGPGTRLTVT.

The sample holds a few counts of this clonotype. V is TRBV15 and J is TRBJ1-6; a possible D gene is TRBD1 (5 bases). The CDR3 is 15 residues long. Germline CDR1 is LNHNV and CDR2 is YYDKDF (reference sequence). Trimming removed 4 bases at V and 13 bases at J, with 20 bases between. CDR3 sequence (DNA): TGTGCCACCAGCACAACGAGGGACCTTAGGGCGCCCCTCCACTTT. Protein sequence: CATSTTRDLRAPLHF. The full variable domain, with the rest looked up from reference TRBV15 and TRBJ1-6, is DAMVIQNPRYQVTQFGKPVTLSCSQTLNHNVMYWYQQKSSQAPKLLFHYYDKDFNNEADTPDNFQSRRPNTSFCFLDIRSPGLGDTAMYLCATSTTRDLRAPLHFGNGTRLTVT.

This clonotype was recorded once. CDR3 region: CASRPRGQKPFKNIQYF. The DNA of the CDR3 is TGTGCCAGCAGGCCCAGAGGGCAGAAGCCCTTCAAAAACATTCAGTACTTC. The chain joins TRBV28 to TRBJ2-4; a possible D gene is TRBD2 (5 bases). This CDR3 spans 17 amino acids. The V gene lost 6 bases and the J gene lost 3 bases, with 21 bases spanning the gap. CDR1 and CDR2 from the germline V gene are MDHEN and SYDVKM.

The chain combines TRBV30 with TRBJ1-2; TRBD1 is a possible D gene (6 bases). The germline V gene encodes CDR1 GTSNPN and CDR2 SVGIG (reference sequence). This CDR3 has 17 residues. Deletions cut 8 bases from V and 4 bases from J, with 29 bases between. This chain's CDR3 is CAGGGGGPSSLFYGYTF. In DNA form, the CDR3 reads TGTGCCGGAGGTGGTGGGGGGCCCTCCTCCCTATTCTATGGCTACACCTTC.

V gene TRBV20-1 combines with J gene TRBJ1-2; no firm D call. Looked up from germline, CDR1 is DFQATT and CDR2 is SNEGSKA (reference sequence). CDR3 length: 13 amino acids. V lost 2 bases and J lost 4, with 11 bases in between. CDR3 DNA: TGCAGTGCTAGATTGGGAGGGATCTATGGCTACACCTTC. This gives the protein CSARLGGIYGYTF.

The gene calls are TRBV11-2 and TRBJ2-1; TRBD2 aligns across 10 bases. This CDR3 has 18 residues. Germline CDR1 is SGHAT and CDR2 is FQNNGV. V was clipped by 4 bases and J by 5 bases; unmatched bases: 14. CDR3 loop: CASSSPLGGLALDNEQFF. The CDR3 DNA reads as TGTGCCAGCAGCTCCCCCTTAGGGGGACTAGCGTTAGACAATGAGCAGTTCTTC. Supplemented by reference TRBV11-2 and TRBJ2-1, the full variable domain reads EAGVAQSPRYKIIEKRQSVAFWCNPISGHATLYWYQQILGQGPKLLIQFQNNGVVDDSQLPKDRFSAERLKGVDSTLKIQPAKLEDSAVYLCASSSPLGGLALDNEQFFGPGTRLTVL.

The chain has TRBV10-3 and TRBJ1-1; 7 nucleotides line up with TRBD1. The ends lost 4 bases at V and 10 bases at J; junction bases unmatched: 18. This CDR3 has 16 amino acids. Germline V gene data show CDR1 as ENHRY and CDR2 as SYGVKD. The CDR3 region is CAISVEGAAHPRGAFF. The CDR3 DNA follows: TGTGCCATCAGTGTAGAGGGGGCGGCCCACCCCAGAGGAGCTTTCTTT.

This clonotype was seen once. The J gene is TRBJ1-6, the V gene TRBV7-6; 7 nucleotides agree with TRBD1. The CDR3 sequence is 15 residues long. Trimming cost V 8 bases and J 8 bases; bases outside gene matches: 12. CDR1 SGHVS and CDR2 FNYEAQ come from the germline V gene. Written as DNA, the CDR3 is TGTGCCAGCCGCTATCGACAGGGTCGGGATTCACCCCTCCACTTT. It specifies CASRYRQGRDSPLHF.

A few counts support this clonotype. The V gene is TRBV5-6, the J gene TRBJ2-1; D may be TRBD1 (6 bases). Trimming shortened V by 4 bases and J by 4 bases, and 9 bases separated the two germline ends. Per the germline V gene, CDR1 is SGHDT and CDR2 is YYEEEE. The CDR3 has 13 residues. In DNA, the CDR3 is TGTGCCAGCAGCCAGGACAGATACAATGAGCAGTTCTTC. Translating it yields CASSQDRYNEQFF.

CDR3 in amino acids: CAAEGDSYEQYF. CDR3 sequence (DNA): TGTGCCGCTGAAGGGGACTCCTACGAGCAGTACTTC. V and J are TRBV10-3 and TRBJ2-7; maybe TRBD1 (5 bases). Germline loops: CDR1 ENHRY, CDR2 SYGVKD. The CDR3 sequence is 12 residues long. The V end was cut by 11 bases, the J end by 0 bases, with 11 bases between.

This chain connects TRBV11-2 to TRBJ2-2; the D gene is possibly TRBD2 (6 bases). Germline loops: CDR1 SGHAT, CDR2 FQNNGV. The CDR3 sequence is 17 residues long. Deletions cut 8 bases from V and 2 bases from J, with 21 bases between. This CDR3 is CASRGGVPTSNTGELFF. CDR3 nucleotides: TGTGCCAGCCGCGGAGGAGTCCCTACTAGCAACACCGGGGAGCTGTTTTTT.

This clonotype is a singleton in its sample. The chain has TRBV12-3 or TRBV12-4 and TRBJ2-7; D gene uncertain. Trimming took off 8 bases at V and 0 bases at J, with 20 bases between the two ends. This CDR3 is 16 amino acids long. The CDR3 region is CASGPDTLSSSYEQYF. Written as DNA, the CDR3 is TGTGCCAGCGGCCCTGACACTCTATCCTCCTCCTACGAGCAGTACTTC.

This clonotype was counted a single time. The V gene is TRBV28, the J gene TRBJ1-1; D remains ambiguous. This CDR3 contains 12 residues. Germline loops: CDR1 MDHEN, CDR2 SYDVKM. V was cut by 5 bases and J by 7 bases, with 11 bases left in between. Here the CDR3 reads CASSLRRNEAFF. The CDR3 region has the DNA TGTGCCAGCAGTCTTAGGAGGAATGAAGCTTTCTTT.

The rearrangement uses TRBV30 and TRBJ1-1; D is ambiguous. Germline-derived CDR1 and CDR2 are GTSNPN and SVGIG (reference sequence). The V end lost 0 bases, the J end lost 1 base, and 6 bases lay between the germline ends. This CDR3 contains 13 residues. This CDR3 reads CAWSVGSNTEAFF. The CDR3 nucleotides are TGTGCCTGGAGTGTGGGGTCGAACACTGAAGCTTTCTTT.

The chain recombines TRBV14 with TRBJ1-2; D is possibly TRBD1 (5 bases). The V gene lost 1 base and the J gene lost 1 base, with 13 bases spanning the gap. This CDR3 has 16 amino acids. Germline CDR1 and CDR2: SGHDN and FVKESK. Written as DNA, the CDR3 is TGTGCCAGCAGCCAAGGGGACGAGTCTGATAACTATGGCTACACCTTC. Protein sequence: CASSQGDESDNYGYTF.

The V and J genes are TRBV9 and TRBJ2-1, with a possible D match to TRBD2 (6 bases). This CDR3 contains 14 residues. The V gene lost 0 bases and the J gene lost 14 bases, with 18 bases spanning the gap. In germline, CDR1 is SGDLS, CDR2 YYNGEE. CDR3: CASSVDGTPNGKFF. As DNA, the CDR3 is TGTGCCAGCAGCGTAGACGGGACTCCTAACGGAAAGTTCTTC.

This chain connects TRBV9 to TRBJ2-7, with 7 bases lining up with TRBD2. This CDR3 region has 15 residues. Germline values: CDR1 SGDLS, CDR2 YYNGEE. Trimming cost V 4 bases and J 3 bases; bases outside gene matches: 10. Written as DNA, the CDR3 is TGTGCCAGCAGCCCCGCGGGAGCGGGAAACTACGAGCAGTACTTC. Its translation: CASSPAGAGNYEQYF.